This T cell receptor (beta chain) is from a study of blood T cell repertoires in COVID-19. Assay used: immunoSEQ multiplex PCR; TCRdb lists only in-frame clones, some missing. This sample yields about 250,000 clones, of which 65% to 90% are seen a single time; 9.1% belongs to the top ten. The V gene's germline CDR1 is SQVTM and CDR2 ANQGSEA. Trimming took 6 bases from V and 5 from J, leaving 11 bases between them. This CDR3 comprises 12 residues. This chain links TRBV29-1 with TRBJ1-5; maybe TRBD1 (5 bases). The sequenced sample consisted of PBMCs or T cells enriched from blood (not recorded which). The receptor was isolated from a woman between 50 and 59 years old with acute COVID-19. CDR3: CSVTGSDQPQHF. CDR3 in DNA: TGCAGCGTAACAGGTTCGGATCAGCCCCAGCATTTT.